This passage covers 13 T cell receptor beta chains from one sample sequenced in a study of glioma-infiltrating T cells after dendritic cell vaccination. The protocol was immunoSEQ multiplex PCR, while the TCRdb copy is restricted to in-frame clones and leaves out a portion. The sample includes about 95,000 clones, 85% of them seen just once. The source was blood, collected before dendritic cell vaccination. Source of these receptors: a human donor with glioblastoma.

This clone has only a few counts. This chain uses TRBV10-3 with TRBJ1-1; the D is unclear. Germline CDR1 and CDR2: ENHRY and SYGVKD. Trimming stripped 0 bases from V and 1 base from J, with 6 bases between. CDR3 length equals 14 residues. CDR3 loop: CAISESGRNTEAFF. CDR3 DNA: TGTGCCATCAGTGAGTCGGGGAGGAACACTGAAGCTTTCTTT.

DNA for the CDR3: TGCGCCAGCAGTGTGGGCGGAGGGGACTATGGCTACACCTTC. As protein: CASSVGGGDYGYTF. This chain uses TRBV10-2 with TRBJ1-2; possible D gene TRBD1, 5 bases. This CDR3 region has 14 residues. Germline-derived CDR1 and CDR2 are WSHSY and SAAADI. Trimming took off 4 bases at V and 3 bases at J, with 12 bases between the two ends.

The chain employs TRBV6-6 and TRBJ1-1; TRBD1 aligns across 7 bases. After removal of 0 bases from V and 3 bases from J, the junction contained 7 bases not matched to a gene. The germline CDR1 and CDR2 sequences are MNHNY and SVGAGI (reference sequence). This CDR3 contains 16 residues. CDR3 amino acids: CASSYSQGSSDTEAFF. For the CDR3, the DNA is TGTGCCAGCAGTTACTCACAGGGGAGTTCGGACACTGAAGCTTTCTTT.

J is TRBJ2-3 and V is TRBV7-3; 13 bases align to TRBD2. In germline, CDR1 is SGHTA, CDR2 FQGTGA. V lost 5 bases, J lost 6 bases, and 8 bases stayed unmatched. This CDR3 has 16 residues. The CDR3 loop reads CASSPRTSGSPDTQYF. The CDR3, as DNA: TGTGCCAGCAGCCCTCGGACTAGCGGGAGTCCCGATACGCAGTATTTT.

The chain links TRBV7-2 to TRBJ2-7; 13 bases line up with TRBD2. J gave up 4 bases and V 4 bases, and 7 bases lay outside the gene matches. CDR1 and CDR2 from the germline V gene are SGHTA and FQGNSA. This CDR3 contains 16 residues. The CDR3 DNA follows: TGTGCCAGCAGCTCCCGGACTAGCGGGAGTAGGTACGAGCAGTACTTC. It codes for CASSSRTSGSRYEQYF. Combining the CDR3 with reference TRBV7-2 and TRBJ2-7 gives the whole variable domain GAGVSQSPSNKVTEKGKDVELRCDPISGHTALYWYRQSLGQGLEFLIYFQGNSAPDKSGLPSDRFSAERTGGSVSTLTIQRTQQEDSAVYLCASSSRTSGSRYEQYFGPGTRLTVT.

CDR3 residues: CASSLLLAGGSKTQFF. CDR3 bases: TGTGCCAGCAGCTTGTTGCTAGCGGGAGGGTCTAAGACGCAGTTCTTC. The genes are TRBV5-6 and TRBJ2-1, with 12 bases fitting TRBD2. With V trimmed by 1 base and J by 12 bases, 11 bases remained unmatched. CDR3 length: 16 residues. CDR1 SGHDT and CDR2 YYEEEE come from the germline V gene.

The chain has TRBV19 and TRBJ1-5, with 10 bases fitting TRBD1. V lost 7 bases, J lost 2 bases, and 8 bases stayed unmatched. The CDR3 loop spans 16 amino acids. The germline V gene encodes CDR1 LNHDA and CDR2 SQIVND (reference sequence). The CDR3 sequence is CASKGDRGFGNQPQHF. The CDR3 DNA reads TGTGCCAGTAAGGGGGACAGGGGATTTGGCAATCAGCCCCAGCATTTT.

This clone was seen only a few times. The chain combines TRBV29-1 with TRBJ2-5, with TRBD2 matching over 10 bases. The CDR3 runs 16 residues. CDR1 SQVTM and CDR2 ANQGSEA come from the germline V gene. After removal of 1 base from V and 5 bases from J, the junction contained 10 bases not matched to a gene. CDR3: CSVEGLAGVGRETQYF. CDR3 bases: TGCAGCGTTGAAGGGCTAGCGGGAGTGGGGCGGGAGACCCAGTACTTC.

CDR3 amino acids: CSAWTAEAFF. CDR3 bases: TGCAGCGCATGGACAGCTGAAGCTTTCTTT. This chain links TRBV29-1 with TRBJ1-1; a weak D match, TRBD1 (6 bases). V lost 7 bases and J lost 6, with 9 bases in between. The CDR3 loop spans 10 amino acids. The germline CDR1 and CDR2 sequences are SQVTM and ANQGSEA.

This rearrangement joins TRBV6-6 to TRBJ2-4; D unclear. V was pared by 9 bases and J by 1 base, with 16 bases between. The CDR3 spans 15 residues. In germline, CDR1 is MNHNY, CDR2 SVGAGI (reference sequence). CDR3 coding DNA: TGTGCCAGTACTAATCCGTCGGAGGCCAAAAACATTCAGTACTTC. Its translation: CASTNPSEAKNIQYF.

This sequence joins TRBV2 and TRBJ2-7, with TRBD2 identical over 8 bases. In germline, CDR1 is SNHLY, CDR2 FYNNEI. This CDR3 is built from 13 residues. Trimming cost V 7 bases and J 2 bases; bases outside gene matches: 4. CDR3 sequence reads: CASKLLAAYEQYF. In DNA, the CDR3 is TGTGCCAGCAAGTTACTAGCGGCCTACGAGCAGTACTTC.

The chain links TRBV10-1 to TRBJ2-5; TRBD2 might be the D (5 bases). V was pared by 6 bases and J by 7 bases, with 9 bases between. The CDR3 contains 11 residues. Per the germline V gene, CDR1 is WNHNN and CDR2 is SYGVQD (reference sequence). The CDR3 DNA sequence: TGCGCCAGCAGGGTCCGGGGGACCCAGTACTTC. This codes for CASRVRGTQYF.

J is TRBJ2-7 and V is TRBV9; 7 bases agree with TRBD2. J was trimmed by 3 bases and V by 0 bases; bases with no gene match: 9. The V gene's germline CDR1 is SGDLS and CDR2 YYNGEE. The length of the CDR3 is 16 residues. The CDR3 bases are TGTGCCAGCAGCGTAGGGGTGGGCGGGGGTAGCTACGAGCAGTACTTC. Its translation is CASSVGVGGGSYEQYF.